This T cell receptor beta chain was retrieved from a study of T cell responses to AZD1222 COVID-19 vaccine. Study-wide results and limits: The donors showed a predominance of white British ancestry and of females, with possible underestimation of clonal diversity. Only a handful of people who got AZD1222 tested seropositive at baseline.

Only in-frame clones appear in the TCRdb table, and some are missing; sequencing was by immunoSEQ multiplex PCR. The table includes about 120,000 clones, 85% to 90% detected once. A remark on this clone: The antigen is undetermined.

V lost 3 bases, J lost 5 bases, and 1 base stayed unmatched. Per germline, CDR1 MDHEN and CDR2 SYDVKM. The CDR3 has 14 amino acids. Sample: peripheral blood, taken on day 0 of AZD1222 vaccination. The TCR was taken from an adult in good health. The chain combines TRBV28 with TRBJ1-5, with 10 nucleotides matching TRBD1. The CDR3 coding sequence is TGTGCCAGCAGTTTGGGGACAGGGGATCAGCCCCAGCATTTT. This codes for CASSLGTGDQPQHF.